This T cell receptor beta chain was observed in a study of blood T cell repertoires in COVID-19. One Seattle source followed patients from active infection through their disease course. The CDR3 loop spans 17 amino acids. The assay was immunoSEQ multiplex PCR, and TCRdb's table has in-frame clones only and misses some. This table has roughly 350,000 clones, 88% appearing once. Sequencing was carried out using peripheral blood. This TCR derives from a woman in her sixties or seventies with COVID-19, enrolled during active disease. The chain joins TRBV21-1 to TRBJ2-3; the table gives TRBD2 as D, unverified against the DNA. TRBV21-1 is a recognized pseudogene. CDR3 residues: CASSKMGLRDSTDTQYF. CDR3 bases: TGTGCCAGCAGCAAAATGGGGTTGAGGGATAGCACAGATACGCAGTATTTT.